These 25 T cell receptor beta chains came from one sample sequenced in a study of blood T cell repertoires in COVID-19. Some clones are missing from TCRdb's copy, which holds only in-frame ones; the method was immunoSEQ multiplex PCR. Of roughly 160,000 clones in the sample, about 88% were seen once. The sample was peripheral blood. The source of these receptors is a man younger than 30 with acute or convalescent COVID-19.

This chain joins TRBV5-8 and TRBJ1-2; 7 nucleotides agree with TRBD1. The CDR3 runs 13 residues. The trim removed 1 base at V and 7 bases at J, leaving 4 bases unmatched. The germline V gene has CDR1 SGHTS and CDR2 YDEGEE. The CDR3 bases are TGTGCCAGCAGCTTGAACAGGGGAGCTGGCTACACCTTC. The encoded protein is CASSLNRGAGYTF.

The rearrangement uses TRBV19 and TRBJ1-4, with unresolved D. V was cut by 5 bases and J by 8 bases, with 15 bases left in between. Per the germline V gene, CDR1 is LNHDA and CDR2 is SQIVND (reference sequence). CDR3 size: 14 residues. The CDR3 DNA reads as TGTGCCAGTAGTTTATTCTTCGCGGGGGAAAAACTGTTTTTT. This sequence encodes CASSLFFAGEKLFF.

V is TRBV30 and J is TRBJ1-2, with TRBD1 matching over 9 bases. CDR3 length: 13 residues. The J segment lost 7 bases and the V segment lost 3 bases, leaving 6 bases of the junction unmatched. CDR1 and CDR2 from the germline V gene are GTSNPN and SVGIG (reference sequence). In DNA form, the CDR3 reads TGTGCCTGGAGGGACAGGGGTTTCCGTGGCTACACCTTC. Translation: CAWRDRGFRGYTF.

This chain connects TRBV30 to TRBJ1-5; D is unresolved. Trimming shortened V by 0 bases and J by 2 bases, and 11 bases separated the two germline ends. Germline V gene sequence: CDR1 GTSNPN, CDR2 SVGIG (reference sequence). The CDR3 runs 15 residues. CDR3 sequence reads: CAWSVRWQGNQPQHF. The DNA for the CDR3 is TGTGCCTGGAGTGTTAGGTGGCAGGGCAATCAGCCCCAGCATTTT.

This clone has a count of ten or more. This chain connects TRBV30 to TRBJ1-2, with 9 nucleotides matching TRBD1. The CDR3 is 14 residues long. Germline V gene lookup returns CDR1 GTSNPN and CDR2 SVGIG (reference sequence). The V and J ends lost 3 bases and 5 bases, in that order; junction bases with no gene match: 7. The CDR3 bases are TGTGCCTGGAGGGCCCCCGGGACAGGGTATGGCTACACCTTC. Amino acid sequence: CAWRAPGTGYGYTF.

The rearrangement links TRBV12-3 or TRBV12-4 to TRBJ2-2, with D maybe TRBD1 (5 bases). This CDR3 has 13 residues. The ends were cut back, 4 bases at V and 14 bases at J, with 17 bases in the middle. Written as DNA, the CDR3 is TGTGCCAGCAGTTCCACCAGGGATTTGAAACTGTTTTTT. It encodes CASSSTRDLKLFF.

This clone was counted once. This rearrangement joins TRBV29-1 to TRBJ1-5; maybe TRBD1 (5 bases). Per the germline V gene, CDR1 is SQVTM and CDR2 is ANQGSEA. The CDR3 is 14 residues long. Deletions cut 7 bases from V and 1 base from J, with 14 bases between. CDR3 region: CSAAFRGSNQPQHF. The CDR3 nucleotides read TGCAGCGCTGCATTCCGGGGGAGCAATCAGCCCCAGCATTTT.

The V call is TRBV6-6, the J call TRBJ1-3; possible D gene TRBD1, 5 bases. Trimming left V 5 bases short and J 2 bases short, with 28 bases between. The CDR3 runs to 20 residues. The germline V gene has CDR1 MNHNY and CDR2 SVGAGI (reference sequence). Written as DNA, the CDR3 is TGTGCCAGCAGTCCAAGACAAGACAGACGACTGGGTGTCCCTGGAAACACCATATATTTT. This translates into CASSPRQDRRLGVPGNTIYF.

In its sample, this clone was seen once. V gene TRBV5-4 combines with J gene TRBJ2-1; TRBD2 matches 13 bases. Trimming cost V 3 bases and J 7 bases; bases outside gene matches: 10. Looked up from germline, CDR1 is SGHNT and CDR2 is YYREEE (reference sequence). The CDR3 has 17 residues. The CDR3 DNA reads as TGTGCCAGCAGCTCAGCAAAACTAGCGGGGGGGCGAAATGAGCAGTTCTTC. It is translated as CASSSAKLAGGRNEQFF.

The V call is TRBV27, the J call TRBJ1-5; D call uncertain. V was cut by 3 bases and J by 2 bases, with 17 bases left in between. Germline V gives CDR1 MNHEY, CDR2 SMNVEV (reference sequence). CDR3 length equals 17 residues. DNA of the CDR3: TGTGCCAGCAGTTTCCGCCAGGTTCCCGGGGGCAATCAGCCCCAGCATTTT. Its protein is CASSFRQVPGGNQPQHF.

J is TRBJ1-1 and V is TRBV14; weak D call: TRBD1 (5 bases). CDR3 size: 13 residues. Germline V gene sequence: CDR1 SGHDN, CDR2 FVKESK. Trimming cost V 1 base and J 5 bases, with 8 bases left between them. CDR3 DNA sequence: TGTGCCAGCAGCCAAGGGGACTGGACTGAAGCTTTCTTT. Its translation: CASSQGDWTEAFF.

The rearrangement uses TRBV7-8 and TRBJ2-5; no reliable D call. The CDR3 is made up of 14 amino acids. Trimming took off 2 bases at V and 3 bases at J, with 10 bases between the two ends. Germline values: CDR1 SGHVS, CDR2 FQNEAQ. CDR3 region: CASSLSTEEETQYF. In DNA form, the CDR3 reads TGTGCCAGCAGCTTAAGTACAGAAGAAGAGACCCAGTACTTC.

In its sample, this clone was seen once. The chain has TRBV3-1 (or the pseudogene TRBV3-2) and TRBJ2-1, with D tentatively TRBD2 (6 bases). The germline V gene has CDR1 LGHDT and CDR2 YNNKEL (reference sequence). The CDR3 is 16 amino acids. V was clipped by 0 bases and J by 4 bases, with 13 bases between them. The CDR3 sequence: CASSQDRGTLYNEQFF. CDR3 bases: TGTGCCAGCAGCCAAGATCGCGGGACCCTTTACAATGAGCAGTTCTTC.

The CDR3 reads CASSPDRGRPYEQYF. In DNA form, the CDR3 reads TGCGCCAGCAGCCCGGACAGGGGCCGACCCTACGAGCAGTACTTC. This sequence joins TRBV5-1 and TRBJ2-7; TRBD1 agrees at 9 bases. The germline gives CDR1 SGHRS, CDR2 YFSETQ. The ends lost 4 bases at V and 2 bases at J; junction bases unmatched: 7. This CDR3 spans 15 amino acids.

J is TRBJ2-7 and V is TRBV6-5, with 7 bases aligning to TRBD1. Germline V CDR1 and CDR2: MNHEY, SVGAGI. J gave up 0 bases and V 6 bases, and 5 bases lay outside the gene matches. The CDR3 totals 14 residues. This CDR3 reads CASSLDRFSYEQYF. CDR3 bases: TGTGCCAGCAGCCTGGACAGGTTCTCCTACGAGCAGTACTTC.

The genes are TRBV9 and TRBJ1-1; 11 positions agree with TRBD1. After removal of 3 bases from V and 6 bases from J, the junction contained 16 bases not matched to a gene. In germline, CDR1 is SGDLS, CDR2 YYNGEE. CDR3 size: 18 residues. The CDR3 region is CASSGMDRGHFPAPEAFF. The CDR3 DNA follows: TGTGCCAGCAGCGGAATGGACAGGGGGCACTTCCCGGCTCCTGAAGCTTTCTTT.

This chain connects TRBV29-1 to TRBJ2-1; 7 positions match TRBD2. Germline assignment: CDR1 SQVTM and CDR2 ANQGSEA. The V segment lost 1 base and the J segment 8 bases; nucleotides outside the gene matches: 17. There are 17 residues in the CDR3. Here the CDR3 DNA reads TGCAGCGTTGAAGCGCCTCTCCTAGCGGAGATGAGGGATGAGCAGTTCTTC. Translation gives CSVEAPLLAEMRDEQFF.

This clone was counted only a few times. This sequence joins TRBV6-5 and TRBJ2-2; TRBD1 might be the D (5 bases). This CDR3 has 12 residues. V lost 6 bases and J lost 5, with 7 bases in between. CDR1 and CDR2 (germline): MNHEY, SVGAGI. The chain's CDR3 is CASSRETGELFF. The CDR3 DNA sequence: TGTGCCAGCAGCAGGGAAACCGGGGAGCTGTTTTTT.

This clone was found once. The J gene is TRBJ1-4, the V gene TRBV6-1; D remains unclear. Trimming took 0 bases from V and 8 from J, leaving 13 bases between them. The CDR3 has 15 amino acids. Germline values: CDR1 MNHNS, CDR2 SASEGT. CDR3 amino acids: CASSEAMFQAEKLFF. The DNA for the CDR3 is TGTGCCAGCAGTGAAGCGATGTTCCAAGCGGAAAAACTGTTTTTT.

The CDR3 DNA is TGTGCCAGCAGTTTGCAGGGGGCGTCTGGAAACACCATATATTTT. Protein sequence: CASSLQGASGNTIYF. This chain links TRBV28 with TRBJ1-3; 8 bases fit TRBD1. The CDR3 loop spans 15 amino acids. Germline trimming cut 3 bases from V and 1 base from J; bases unmatched to any gene: 2. The germline CDR1 and CDR2 sequences are MDHEN and SYDVKM. The full variable domain, rest sourced from reference TRBV28 and TRBJ1-3, is DVKVTQSSRYLVKRTGEKVFLECVQDMDHENMFWYRQDPGLGLRLIYFSYDVKMKEKGDIPEGYSVSREKKERFSLILESASTNQTSMYLCASSLQGASGNTIYFGEGSWLTVV.

V gene TRBV2 combines with J gene TRBJ1-5; 10 bases agree with TRBD1. The CDR3 spans 16 residues. The germline V gene has CDR1 SNHLY and CDR2 FYNNEI. The trim removed 5 bases at V and 5 bases at J, leaving 9 bases unmatched. The CDR3: CASSSGRTGGYQPQHF. CDR3 nucleotide sequence: TGTGCCAGCAGTTCGGGTCGGACAGGGGGGTATCAGCCCCAGCATTTT.

The chain joins TRBV29-1 to TRBJ1-2; the match to TRBD1 covers 7 bases. The CDR3 has 13 amino acids. V lost 7 bases, J lost 0 bases, and 5 bases stayed unmatched. The V gene's germline CDR1 is SQVTM and CDR2 ANQGSEA. CDR3 nucleotide sequence: TGCAGCGCAGACAGGGTAGCTAACTATGGCTACACCTTC. It translates to CSADRVANYGYTF. Variable domain in full (rest from reference TRBV29-1 and TRBJ1-2): SAVISQKPSRDICQRGTSLTIQCQVDSQVTMMFWYRQQPGQSLTLIATANQGSEATYESGFVIDKFPISRPNLTFSTLTVSNMSPEDSSIYLCSADRVANYGYTFGSGTRLTVV.

The rearrangement links TRBV29-1 to TRBJ1-4; no clear D. Germline V gives CDR1 SQVTM, CDR2 ANQGSEA. Between the trimmed V and J ends, which lost 4 bases and 8 bases, there was a span of 14 bases. The CDR3 has 13 residues. DNA for the CDR3: TGCAGCGTTGGGCGGGATCCGCGGGAAAAACTGTTTTTT. Protein: CSVGRDPREKLFF.

This sequence joins TRBV4-2 and TRBJ2-7; 11 nucleotides agree with TRBD2. The CDR3 runs 17 residues. Germline V CDR1 and CDR2: LGHNA, YNFKEQ. Trimming at V came to 3 bases and at J to 5 bases, leaving 12 bases not matched to a gene. The CDR3 loop reads CASSQGSGSGGANEQYF. CDR3 sequence (DNA): TGTGCCAGCAGCCAGGGGTCAGGTAGCGGGGGGGCTAACGAGCAGTACTTC.

The chain links TRBV18 to TRBJ1-5; D not certain. The germline gives CDR1 KGHSH, CDR2 LQKENI. The CDR3 is 15 amino acids. V lost 4 bases and J lost 3, with 13 bases in between. CDR3 coding DNA: TGTGCCAGCTCACTCCTGGCCTTAACCAATCAGCCCCAGCATTTT. Translated, it gives CASSLLALTNQPQHF.